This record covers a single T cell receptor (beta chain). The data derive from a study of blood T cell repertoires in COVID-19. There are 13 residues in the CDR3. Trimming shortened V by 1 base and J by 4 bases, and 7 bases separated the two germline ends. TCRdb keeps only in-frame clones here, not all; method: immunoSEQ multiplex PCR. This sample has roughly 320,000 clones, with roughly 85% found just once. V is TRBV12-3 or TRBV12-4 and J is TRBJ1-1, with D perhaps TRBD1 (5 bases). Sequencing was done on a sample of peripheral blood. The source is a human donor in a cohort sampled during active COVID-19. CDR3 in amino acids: CASSLVGGTEAFF. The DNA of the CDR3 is TGTGCCAGCAGTTTAGTGGGGGGCACTGAAGCTTTCTTT.